The 17 T cell receptor beta chains reported below all come from one sample, sequenced in a study of CD4 T cells in relation to SARS-CoV-2 and coronaviruses. Antigen specificity for these receptors is unknown. Using immunoSEQ multiplex PCR, the repertoire was profiled, and TCRdb retains in-frame clones only, with some absent. Altogether about 36,000 clones are present, roughly 80% being singletons, with the ten largest covering 6.5% to 8%. Specimen: naive CD4+ T cells from PBMCs, cultured in vitro. The subset: naive CD4+ T cells isolated by negative enrichment. The receptors originated from an adult with COVID-19.

Written as DNA, the CDR3 is TGTGCCAGCAGCTTTAGCGGGAGCTCCTACGAGCAGTACTTC. Translation gives CASSFSGSSYEQYF. The gene calls are TRBV7-2 and TRBJ2-7, with 9 bases matching TRBD2. The CDR3 is 14 amino acids. The V and J ends lost 3 bases and 0 bases, in that order; junction bases with no gene match: 0. Germline-derived CDR1 and CDR2 are SGHTA and FQGNSA.

As DNA, the CDR3 is TGTGCCACCCGAGGTACGAGGACAGAGCAGTTCTTC. Translating gives CATRGTRTEQFF. J is TRBJ2-1 and V is TRBV19; a weak D match, TRBD1 (5 bases). There are 12 residues in the CDR3. The V gene's germline CDR1 is LNHDA and CDR2 SQIVND (reference sequence). V shed 10 bases and J shed 10 bases, with 17 bases lying between them.

The chain uses TRBV4-1 and TRBJ2-7, with D perhaps being TRBD1 or TRBD2 (5 bases each). The CDR3 is 15 amino acids. Per the germline V gene, CDR1 is MGHRA and CDR2 is YSYEKL. Trimming pared 1 base from V and 4 bases from J, leaving 14 bases between. The CDR3 here is CASSQAGQAGYEQYF. CDR3 sequence (DNA): TGCGCCAGCAGCCAAGCGGGGCAGGCTGGGTACGAGCAGTACTTC.

The genes are TRBV5-3 and TRBJ2-3; 10 positions match TRBD2. TRBV5-3 carries the ORF label, with uncertain function. Trimming at V came to 1 base and at J to 8 bases, leaving 16 bases not matched to a gene. The CDR3 is 18 amino acids. CDR3 sequence reads: CARSLTTAPGLAISTQYF. The CDR3 DNA sequence: TGTGCCAGAAGCTTGACCACCGCCCCGGGACTAGCGATTAGTACGCAGTATTTT.

The chain combines TRBV3-1 (or the pseudogene TRBV3-2) with TRBJ1-1, with 7 bases lining up with TRBD1. V was clipped by 6 bases and J by 1 base; unmatched bases: 5. The CDR3 has 14 residues. Germline assignment: CDR1 LGHDT and CDR2 YNNKEL (reference sequence). The chain's CDR3 is CASSTGTANTEAFF. The CDR3 DNA reads TGTGCCAGCAGTACCGGGACAGCGAACACTGAAGCTTTCTTT.

The V and J genes are TRBV5-1 and TRBJ2-7, with TRBD2 identical over 11 bases. This CDR3 has 16 amino acids. With V trimmed by 1 base and J by 1 base, 4 bases remained unmatched. Germline CDR1 SGHRS, CDR2 YFSETQ. The CDR3 reads CASSLWGTSGSYEQYF. CDR3 DNA sequence: TGCGCCAGCAGCTTGTGGGGGACTAGCGGTTCCTACGAGCAGTACTTC.

The J gene is TRBJ2-2, the V gene TRBV19, with TRBD2 matching 9 bases. V shed 0 bases and J 6 bases; nucleotides not matched to a gene: 2. The CDR3 is 15 amino acids. Germline V lookup: CDR1 LNHDA, CDR2 SQIVND (reference sequence). CDR3 DNA: TGTGCCAGTAGTATAGAGGCGGGAGGGTCCGGGGAGCTGTTTTTT. Residues: CASSIEAGGSGELFF.

V gene TRBV30 combines with J gene TRBJ2-3; tentatively, D is TRBD1 (6 bases). From germline, CDR1 is GTSNPN and CDR2 SVGIG (reference sequence). V lost 0 bases, J lost 1 base, and 8 bases lay in between. This CDR3 is built from 14 residues. CDR3: CAWSVAGGTDTQYF. The CDR3, as DNA: TGTGCCTGGAGTGTAGCAGGGGGCACAGATACGCAGTATTTT.

The V gene is TRBV7-3, the J gene TRBJ2-1; 9 positions agree with TRBD2. Germline V lookup: CDR1 SGHTA, CDR2 FQGTGA. This CDR3 comprises 15 residues. V shed 2 bases, J shed 4 bases, and the junction held 3 bases outside the gene matches. In DNA form, the CDR3 reads TGTGCCAGCAGCTTAGCGCTAGCGGGATACAATGAGCAGTTCTTC. It yields the protein CASSLALAGYNEQFF. The full variable domain, with the rest looked up from reference TRBV7-3 and TRBJ2-1, is GAGVSQTPSNKVTEKGKYVELRCDPISGHTALYWYRQSLGQGPEFLIYFQGTGAADDSGLPNDRFFAVRPEGSVSTLKIQRTERGDSAVYLCASSLALAGYNEQFFGPGTRLTVL.

The chain uses TRBV30 and TRBJ2-2; unclear D gene. V was pared by 2 bases and J by 6 bases, with 10 bases between. This CDR3 is built from 13 residues. Germline V CDR1 and CDR2: GTSNPN, SVGIG (reference sequence). The CDR3 DNA follows: TGTGCCTGGAGTCGACATCACCCCGGGGAGCTGTTTTTT. This codes for CAWSRHHPGELFF.

The CDR3 loop reads CASSRIGGSTEAFF. Here the CDR3 DNA reads TGTGCCAGCAGCCGTATAGGTGGTAGCACTGAAGCTTTCTTT. This sequence joins TRBV9 and TRBJ1-1; no clear D gene. The V gene's germline CDR1 is SGDLS and CDR2 YYNGEE. Trimming cost V 4 bases and J 4 bases, with 14 bases left between them. CDR3 length equals 14 residues.

Written as DNA, the CDR3 is TGTGCCAGCGTGTTGGGACAGGGGTTTATTTACGAGCAGTACTTC. Protein product: CASVLGQGFIYEQYF. The chain recombines TRBV6-4 with TRBJ2-7; TRBD1 matches at 10 bases. V lost 8 bases to trimming and J lost 4 bases; unmatched junction nucleotides: 11. CDR3 length: 15 residues. Germline CDR1 is MRHNA and CDR2 is SNTAGT.

This clone was observed a few times. The J gene is TRBJ2-3, the V gene TRBV3-1 (or the pseudogene TRBV3-2); D not certain. There are 14 residues in the CDR3. The germline V gene has CDR1 LGHDT and CDR2 YNNKEL (reference sequence). V was pared by 4 bases and J by 2 bases, with 10 bases between. The CDR3 nucleotides are TGTGCCAGCAGCCCAAATGAGGCCACAGATACGCAGTATTTT. This gives the protein CASSPNEATDTQYF.

This CDR3 is CATSRAPHGELFF. The CDR3 nucleotides read TGTGCCACCAGCAGAGCCCCGCACGGGGAGCTGTTTTTT. This rearrangement joins TRBV15 to TRBJ2-2; the D is unclear. The CDR3 totals 13 residues. Germline-derived CDR1 and CDR2 are LNHNV and YYDKDF (reference sequence). V was cut by 1 base and J by 7 bases, with 7 bases left in between.

The chain carries TRBV18 and TRBJ2-2; D is possibly TRBD2 (5 bases). The CDR3 is made up of 15 amino acids. Trimming took off 2 bases at V and 3 bases at J, with 10 bases between the two ends. Germline V gives CDR1 KGHSH, CDR2 LQKENI. This CDR3 is CASSPSADYTGELFF. CDR3 DNA sequence: TGTGCCAGCTCACCATCCGCGGACTACACCGGGGAGCTGTTTTTT.

The gene calls are TRBV25-1 and TRBJ2-7; TRBD2 aligns across 7 bases. Germline trimming cut 2 bases from V and 3 bases from J; bases unmatched to any gene: 7. Germline V gives CDR1 MGHDK, CDR2 SYGVNS. The CDR3 totals 15 residues. CDR3 region: CASSEPGLGGYEQYF. The DNA for the CDR3 is TGTGCCAGCAGTGAACCTGGACTAGGAGGCTACGAGCAGTACTTC.

The chain carries TRBV29-1 and TRBJ2-1; 8 nucleotides match TRBD2. Germline-derived CDR1 and CDR2 are SQVTM and ANQGSEA. Unmatched junction bases numbered 15, after V lost 6 bases and J lost 5 bases. This CDR3 comprises 16 residues. The CDR3 region is CSVEGSGAGGDNEQFF. The CDR3 DNA is TGCAGCGTGGAGGGTTCCGGGGCGGGAGGTGACAATGAGCAGTTCTTC.